This TCR beta chain was sequenced in a study of blood T cells in healthy people across ages. For the study at large: T cells yielded about one barcoded beta molecule per two cells through template switching.

Primed by a sample-barcoded 5' primer and a J-beta primer mix, a second PCR proceeded for roughly 7 to 11 cycles. TCRdb reprocessed the 5' RACE reads via MiXCR and lists one record per CDR3 protein. The repertoire consists of about 1.5 million distinct CDR3 sequences, with approximately 39% occurring once and the leading ten covering about 4.1%. Germline CDR1 and CDR2: LNHDA and SQIVND (reference sequence). The CDR3 consists of 12 residues. As for this clonotype: Its ends do not fully match the called genes, so a read error is possible.

There were healthy Caucasian individuals from Russia, aged roughly 6 to 100, serving as donors. This sequence joins TRBV19 and TRBJ2-1; D not certain. This clonotype was sampled from a young woman in good health. Sequencing was done on a sample of blood. This chain's CDR3 is CASSISYNEQFF. In DNA form, the CDR3 reads TGTGCCAGCAGTATCTCCTACAATGAGCAGTTCTTC.